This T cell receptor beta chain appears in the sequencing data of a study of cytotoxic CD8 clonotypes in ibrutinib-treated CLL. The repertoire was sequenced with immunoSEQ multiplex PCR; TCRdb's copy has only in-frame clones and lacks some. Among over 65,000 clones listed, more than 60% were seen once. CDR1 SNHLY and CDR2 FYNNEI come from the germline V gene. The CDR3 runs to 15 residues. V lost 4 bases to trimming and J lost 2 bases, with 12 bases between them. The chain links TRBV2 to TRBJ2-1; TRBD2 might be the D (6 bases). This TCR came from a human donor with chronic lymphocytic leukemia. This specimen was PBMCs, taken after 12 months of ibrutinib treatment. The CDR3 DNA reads TGTGCCAGCAGTGTCCGGGGGACGCCCTACAATGAGCAGTTCTTC. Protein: CASSVRGTPYNEQFF.